The 32 T cell receptor beta chains reported below all come from one sample, sequenced in a study of early T cells in non-severe SARS-CoV-2 infection. TCRdb re-analysed the 5' RACE reads in MiXCR, keeping a single row per CDR3 protein. The sample has under 90,000 distinct CDR3 sequences, about 13% seen once. The sequenced sample consisted of whole blood. The receptors here all came from an adult who was a healthcare worker with PCR-confirmed SARS-CoV-2 infection or an uninfected control (not recorded which).

This clonotype was recorded a few times. The chain links TRBV14 to TRBJ2-7; 9 bases are a match to TRBD2. Germline loops: CDR1 SGHDN, CDR2 FVKESK. V was clipped by 0 bases and J by 1 base; unmatched bases: 7. The CDR3 totals 17 residues. This chain's CDR3 is CASSQDPSGTGSYEQYF. As DNA, the CDR3 is TGTGCCAGCAGCCAAGACCCTAGCGGGACGGGGTCCTACGAGCAGTACTTC.

This clonotype was seen many times. The CDR3 region has the DNA TGTGCCAGCAGTTACTCTTGGCAGGGAACCACTGAAGCTTTCTTT. This gives the protein CASSYSWQGTTEAFF. The chain uses TRBV6-5 and TRBJ1-1; maybe TRBD1 (5 bases). V lost 0 bases and J lost 4, with 12 bases in between. There are 15 residues in the CDR3. From germline, CDR1 is MNHEY and CDR2 SVGAGI.

The rearrangement links TRBV13 to TRBJ2-1, with unresolved D. Per germline, CDR1 PRHDT and CDR2 FYEKMQ (reference sequence). V shed 1 base and J shed 3 bases, with 13 bases lying between them. The CDR3 has 16 residues. The CDR3, as DNA: TGTGCCAGCAGCTTAGAGACTCCCCCTTTCTACAATGAGCAGTTCTTC. Translated: CASSLETPPFYNEQFF.

This clonotype appeared a few times. The rearrangement uses TRBV7-9 and TRBJ2-3; D is possibly TRBD2 (6 bases). The V end was cut by 8 bases, the J end by 0 bases, with 12 bases between. Germline assignment: CDR1 SEHNR and CDR2 FQNEAQ (reference sequence). CDR3 length: 14 residues. The CDR3: CASPMAGSTDTQYF. The CDR3 DNA follows: TGTGCCAGCCCAATGGCGGGGAGCACAGATACGCAGTATTTT.

The rearrangement links TRBV7-8 to TRBJ1-2; D is unresolved. The CDR3 has 10 amino acids. Trimming took 10 bases from V and 5 from J, leaving 8 bases between them. Germline V gives CDR1 SGHVS, CDR2 FQNEAQ. The CDR3 DNA is TGTGCCACGCAAGAGTATGGCTACACCTTC. It specifies CATQEYGYTF. The full variable domain, completed using reference TRBV7-8 and TRBJ1-2, is GAGVSQSPRYKVAKRGQDVALRCDPISGHVSLFWYQQALGQGPEFLTYFQNEAQLDKSGLPSDRFFAERPEGSVSTLKIQRTQQEDSAVYLCATQEYGYTFGSGTRLTVV.

V is TRBV2 and J is TRBJ1-5; D remains ambiguous. Trimming took off 1 base at V and 5 bases at J, with 9 bases between the two ends. The CDR3 sequence is 14 residues long. Germline V lookup: CDR1 SNHLY, CDR2 FYNNEI. CDR3 sequence: CASSEGSVHQPQHF. CDR3 coding DNA: TGTGCCAGCAGTGAAGGGTCAGTTCATCAGCCCCAGCATTTT. The full variable domain, with the rest looked up from reference TRBV2 and TRBJ1-5, is EPEVTQTPSHQVTQMGQEVILRCVPISNHLYFYWYRQILGQKVEFLVSFYNNEISEKSEIFDDQFSVERPDGSNFTLKIRSTKLEDSAMYFCASSEGSVHQPQHFGDGTRLSIL.

The V gene is TRBV7-3, the J gene TRBJ2-5, with a weak D call TRBD2 (7 bases). V gave up 1 base and J gave up 4 bases, with 10 bases separating them. Germline V gene lookup returns CDR1 SGHTA and CDR2 FQGTGA. The length of the CDR3 is 14 residues. This chain's CDR3 is CASSLIGGPETQYF. As DNA, the CDR3 is TGTGCCAGCAGCTTAATCGGGGGGCCAGAGACCCAGTACTTC. The variable domain in full, with the rest retrieved from reference TRBV7-3 and TRBJ2-5, is GAGVSQTPSNKVTEKGKYVELRCDPISGHTALYWYRQSLGQGPEFLIYFQGTGAADDSGLPNDRFFAVRPEGSVSTLKIQRTERGDSAVYLCASSLIGGPETQYFGPGTRLLVL.

The J gene is TRBJ2-3, the V gene TRBV7-6; D might be TRBD1 (6 bases). The V gene lost 0 bases and the J gene lost 0 bases, with 13 bases spanning the gap. Germline V gene sequence: CDR1 SGHVS, CDR2 FNYEAQ. The CDR3 extends over 17 amino acids. This CDR3 is CASSLALTGASTDTQYF. The CDR3 DNA follows: TGTGCCAGCAGCTTAGCCCTGACAGGAGCTAGCACAGATACGCAGTATTTT.

Many counts were recorded for this clonotype. This rearrangement joins TRBV4-1 to TRBJ2-1; 10 bases align to TRBD1. Trimming removed 5 bases from V and 2 bases from J; junction bases left unmatched: 3. The CDR3 runs 15 residues. Germline V CDR1 and CDR2: MGHRA, YSYEKL. In DNA form, the CDR3 reads TGCGCCAGCAGCGCAGGACAGGGGGCCTACAATGAGCAGTTCTTC. This gives the protein CASSAGQGAYNEQFF.

This clonotype was observed many times. The J gene is TRBJ2-7, the V gene TRBV6-5, with TRBD2 identical over 7 bases. J gave up 2 bases and V 5 bases, and 9 bases lay outside the gene matches. The CDR3 length is 15 residues. Looked up from germline, CDR1 is MNHEY and CDR2 is SVGAGI. Written as DNA, the CDR3 is TGTGCCAGCAGTCGGGGGGAGGGAGGCCCCTACGAGCAGTACTTC. Translation: CASSRGEGGPYEQYF.

The genes are TRBV28 and TRBJ2-3; D ambiguous. Germline values: CDR1 MDHEN, CDR2 SYDVKM. The CDR3 contains 12 residues. V lost 7 bases and J lost 2, with 7 bases in between. CDR3 protein: CASTGPTDTQYF. CDR3 DNA: TGTGCCAGCACGGGTCCCACAGATACGCAGTATTTT. Full variable domain (remainder filled in from reference TRBV28 and TRBJ2-3): DVKVTQSSRYLVKRTGEKVFLECVQDMDHENMFWYRQDPGLGLRLIYFSYDVKMKEKGDIPEGYSVSREKKERFSLILESASTNQTSMYLCASTGPTDTQYFGPGTRLTVL.

At least ten counts were recorded for this clonotype. The chain employs TRBV29-1 and TRBJ2-3, with D uncertain. The length of the CDR3 is 14 residues. Germline CDR1 SQVTM, CDR2 ANQGSEA. The V gene lost 4 bases and the J gene lost 0 bases, with 11 bases spanning the gap. The CDR3 DNA reads TGCAGCGTTGGTGGGGAACTTAGCACAGATACGCAGTATTTT. It codes for CSVGGELSTDTQYF.

This clonotype was observed a handful of times. The chain links TRBV11-1 to TRBJ1-1, with D maybe TRBD1 (6 bases). Germline V gene data show CDR1 as SGHAT and CDR2 as FQDESV (reference sequence). The CDR3 extends over 14 amino acids. Trimming stripped 5 bases from V and 5 bases from J, with 15 bases between. The CDR3, as DNA: TGTGCCAGCAGCCTAAGAGAGGGGGGTACTGAAGCTTTCTTT. Its translation is CASSLREGGTEAFF.

This clonotype was detected ten times or more. J is TRBJ1-2 and V is TRBV28; the match to TRBD1 covers 8 bases. Trimming removed 2 bases from V and 2 bases from J; junction bases left unmatched: 10. The CDR3 consists of 17 residues. The V gene's germline CDR1 is MDHEN and CDR2 SYDVKM. Written as DNA, the CDR3 is TGTGCCAGCAGTTTAAGGGACAGGTATCCGGGGAACTATGGCTACACCTTC. This encodes CASSLRDRYPGNYGYTF.

This clonotype was seen a handful of times. This chain uses TRBV27 with TRBJ2-2, with D possibly TRBD1 on 6 matching bases. Looked up from germline, CDR1 is MNHEY and CDR2 is SMNVEV (reference sequence). CDR3 length equals 15 residues. With 6 bases removed from V and 1 base from J, the gap between germline ends came to 12 bases. CDR3 in amino acids: CASSFTGRNTGELFF. The CDR3 nucleotides read TGTGCCAGCAGCTTTACAGGGCGGAACACCGGGGAGCTGTTTTTT.

This clonotype was seen at least ten times. The genes are TRBV20-1 and TRBJ1-2; D is unclear. This CDR3 has 13 amino acids. Trimming pared 2 bases from V and 0 bases from J, leaving 7 bases between. CDR1 is DFQATT, CDR2 SNEGSKA, per germline (reference sequence). The CDR3 region has the DNA TGCAGTGCTAGATTCGGGGCTAACTATGGCTACACCTTC. It is translated as CSARFGANYGYTF.

The sample holds a few counts of this clonotype. The chain recombines TRBV28 with TRBJ2-3; 11 nucleotides match TRBD2. CDR1 and CDR2 from the germline V gene are MDHEN and SYDVKM. The CDR3 totals 15 residues. V was clipped by 4 bases and J by 0 bases; unmatched bases: 0. In DNA, the CDR3 is TGTGCCAGCAGTTCTAGCGGGGGGAGCACAGATACGCAGTATTTT. Translated, it gives CASSSSGGSTDTQYF.

This clonotype has at least ten counts. The genes are TRBV10-2 and TRBJ2-7; 7 nucleotides align to TRBD2. Germline V gene lookup returns CDR1 WSHSY and CDR2 SAAADI. V was pared by 7 bases and J by 4 bases, with 7 bases of the junction left unmatched. This CDR3 spans 13 amino acids. The DNA of the CDR3 is TGCGCCAGCAAAATCAGGGAGGGATACGAGCAGTACTTC. Translating it yields CASKIREGYEQYF.

This clonotype was counted between two and nine times. The gene calls are TRBV5-1 and TRBJ1-4, with D hard to call. The germline V and J ends were trimmed by 2 bases and 0 bases, with 5 bases remaining between them. The germline V gene encodes CDR1 SGHRS and CDR2 YFSETQ. CDR3 length: 14 amino acids. CDR3 amino acids: CASSFNPTNEKLFF. The CDR3, as DNA: TGCGCCAGCAGCTTTAACCCAACTAATGAAAAACTGTTTTTT. Filled out from reference TRBV5-1 and TRBJ1-4, the complete variable domain reads KAGVTQTPRYLIKTRGQQVTLSCSPISGHRSVSWYQQTPGQGLQFLFEYFSETQRNKGNFPGRFSGRQFSNSRSEMNVSTLELGDSALYLCASSFNPTNEKLFFGSGTQLSVL.

The rearrangement uses TRBV5-1 and TRBJ1-1; tentative D call: TRBD1 (6 bases). Germline V CDR1 and CDR2: SGHRS, YFSETQ. V was trimmed by 4 bases and J by 4 bases, leaving 20 bases between them. CDR3 length: 16 amino acids. The CDR3 sequence: CASSIQGAGLATEAFF. The CDR3 DNA sequence: TGCGCCAGCAGCATACAGGGTGCGGGCCTGGCCACTGAAGCTTTCTTT.

This clonotype has a count of ten or more. The chain links TRBV12-3 or TRBV12-4 to TRBJ1-2; D possibly corresponds to TRBD1 (6 bases). There are 13 residues in the CDR3. V lost 6 bases, J lost 1 base, and 9 bases lay in between. The CDR3 loop reads CASSEGGNYGYTF. The CDR3 coding sequence is TGTGCCAGCAGCGAAGGGGGTAACTATGGCTACACCTTC.

This clonotype was recorded at least ten times. V usage is TRBV7-9 and J usage is TRBJ1-1; D call uncertain. The CDR3 has 13 residues. Trimming cost V 3 bases and J 0 bases, with 5 bases left between them. Per germline, CDR1 SEHNR and CDR2 FQNEAQ (reference sequence). The CDR3 sequence is CASSLQLNTEAFF. The CDR3 nucleotides are TGTGCCAGCAGCTTGCAGCTGAACACTGAAGCTTTCTTT.

This clonotype was picked up many times. The chain couples TRBV6-1 to TRBJ1-5; 8 bases agree with TRBD1. Germline lookup yields CDR1 MNHNS and CDR2 SASEGT. The V gene end was trimmed by 6 bases and the J gene end by 4 bases; junction bases not matched to a gene: 8. The CDR3 spans 15 residues. The CDR3 sequence is CASSLQGARNQPQHF. CDR3 bases: TGTGCCAGCAGCTTGCAGGGGGCTAGAAATCAGCCCCAGCATTTT.

The chain is built from TRBV3-1 and TRBJ1-5; D not resolved. Germline V gives CDR1 LGHDT, CDR2 YNNKEL (reference sequence). The CDR3 sequence is 13 residues long. V dropped 0 bases and J dropped 6 bases, with 6 bases sitting between them. CDR3 bases: TGTGCCAGCAGCCAAGACCTTCTTCAGCCCCAGCATTTT. This encodes CASSQDLLQPQHF.

The table lists this clonotype with many counts. This chain connects TRBV20-1 to TRBJ1-3; D is uncertain. The length of the CDR3 is 13 residues. The germline gives CDR1 DFQATT, CDR2 SNEGSKA (reference sequence). The V end lost 0 bases, the J end lost 7 bases, and 10 bases lay between the germline ends. The CDR3 nucleotides read TGCAGTGCTAGAGATTTGGTCTCGAACACCATATATTTT. It yields the protein CSARDLVSNTIYF.

This clonotype has at least ten counts. V is TRBV4-1 and J is TRBJ1-1; no definite D call. The CDR3 runs to 14 residues. CDR1 is MGHRA and CDR2 is YSYEKL in the germline V gene. Trimming cost V 2 bases and J 0 bases, with 7 bases left between them. The CDR3 sequence: CASSQLLLNTEAFF. CDR3 sequence (DNA): TGCGCCAGCAGCCAACTCCTGCTGAACACTGAAGCTTTCTTT.

This clonotype appeared many times. The chain recombines TRBV12-3 or TRBV12-4 with TRBJ2-1; D perhaps matches TRBD2 (5 bases). Trimming took off 3 bases at V and 10 bases at J, with 7 bases between the two ends. This CDR3 comprises 11 residues. Written as DNA, the CDR3 is TGTGCCAGCAGTTTGACGGGGGAGCAGTTCTTC. Its protein product is CASSLTGEQFF.

This clonotype has a count of ten or more. The chain uses TRBV20-1 and TRBJ2-7, with D unresolved. This CDR3 contains 12 residues. Trimming stripped 3 bases from V and 3 bases from J, with 9 bases between. CDR1 DFQATT and CDR2 SNEGSKA come from the germline V gene (reference sequence). CDR3 loop: CSARGNSYEQYF. CDR3 nucleotide sequence: TGCAGTGCTAGGGGAAACAGCTACGAGCAGTACTTC.

This clonotype was seen more than once but under ten times. The V and J genes are TRBV5-1 and TRBJ2-5; D is unresolved. The germline V and J ends were trimmed by 2 bases and 5 bases, with 19 bases remaining between them. The CDR3 loop spans 16 amino acids. Germline V gene data show CDR1 as SGHRS and CDR2 as YFSETQ. CDR3 in DNA: TGCGCCAGCAGCTTCCAACTCCTAGGTGGAAGGGAGACCCAGTACTTC. Its translation is CASSFQLLGGRETQYF.

Turning to this clonotype: A much larger clonotype is one base distant, so this may be a read error. This chain uses TRBV6-2 or TRBV6-3 with TRBJ1-2; D is unresolved. CDR1 and CDR2 from the germline V gene are MNHEY and SVGEGT. This CDR3 has 16 amino acids. CDR3 DNA: TGTCCCAGCAGTCCCCGGCCCTGGACCGCACGCTATGGCTACACCTTC. Translation gives CPSSPRPWTARYGYTF.

This clonotype was observed at least ten times. The genes are TRBV19 and TRBJ1-5; weak D call: TRBD1 (6 bases). Looked up from germline, CDR1 is LNHDA and CDR2 is SQIVND (reference sequence). The CDR3 contains 15 residues. V shed 7 bases and J shed 0 bases, with 13 bases lying between them. The chain's CDR3 is CASIPTGNSNQPQHF. The CDR3 nucleotides are TGTGCCAGTATCCCCACAGGGAATAGCAATCAGCCCCAGCATTTT. Together with reference TRBV19 and TRBJ1-5, the CDR3 gives the full variable domain: DGGITQSPKYLFRKEGQNVTLSCEQNLNHDAMYWYRQDPGQGLRLIYYSQIVNDFQKGDIAEGYSVSREKKESFPLTVTSAQKNPTAFYLCASIPTGNSNQPQHFGDGTRLSIL.

This clonotype was observed a handful of times. This rearrangement joins TRBV13 to TRBJ2-7, with D perhaps matching TRBD1 (5 bases). V was clipped by 5 bases and J by 0 bases, with 17 bases between them. This CDR3 region has 16 residues. From germline, CDR1 is PRHDT and CDR2 FYEKMQ (reference sequence). CDR3 DNA sequence: TGTGCCAGCAGCCCCCGAACAGGTATAAGCTCCTACGAGCAGTACTTC. Protein product: CASSPRTGISSYEQYF.